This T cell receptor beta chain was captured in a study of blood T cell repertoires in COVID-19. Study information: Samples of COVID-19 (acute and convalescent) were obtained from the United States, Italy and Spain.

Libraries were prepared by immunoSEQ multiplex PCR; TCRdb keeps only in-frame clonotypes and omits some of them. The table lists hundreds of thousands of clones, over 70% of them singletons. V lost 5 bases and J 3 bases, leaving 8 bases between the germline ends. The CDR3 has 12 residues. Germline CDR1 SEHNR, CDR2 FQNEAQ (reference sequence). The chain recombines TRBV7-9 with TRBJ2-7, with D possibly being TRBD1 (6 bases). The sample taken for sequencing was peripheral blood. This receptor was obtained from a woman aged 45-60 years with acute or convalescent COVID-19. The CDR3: CASSGRGYEQYF. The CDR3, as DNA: TGTGCCAGCAGCGGCAGGGGCTACGAGCAGTACTTC.